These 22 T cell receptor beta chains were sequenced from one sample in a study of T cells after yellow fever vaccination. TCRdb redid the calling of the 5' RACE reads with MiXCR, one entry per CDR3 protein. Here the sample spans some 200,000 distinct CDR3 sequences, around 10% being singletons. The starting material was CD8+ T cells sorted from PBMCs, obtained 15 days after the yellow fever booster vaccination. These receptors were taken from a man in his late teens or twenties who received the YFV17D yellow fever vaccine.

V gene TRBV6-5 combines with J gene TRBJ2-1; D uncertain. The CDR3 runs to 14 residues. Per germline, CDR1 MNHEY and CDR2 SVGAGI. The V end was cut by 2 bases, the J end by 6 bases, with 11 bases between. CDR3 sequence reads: CASSYTRTINEQFF. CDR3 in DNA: TGTGCCAGCAGTTACACCAGGACCATCAATGAGCAGTTCTTC.

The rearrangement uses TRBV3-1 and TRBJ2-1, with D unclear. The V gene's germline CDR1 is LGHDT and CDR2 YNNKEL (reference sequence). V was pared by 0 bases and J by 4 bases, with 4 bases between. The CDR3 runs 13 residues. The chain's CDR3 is CASSQDRYNEQFF. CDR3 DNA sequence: TGTGCCAGCAGCCAAGATAGGTACAATGAGCAGTTCTTC.

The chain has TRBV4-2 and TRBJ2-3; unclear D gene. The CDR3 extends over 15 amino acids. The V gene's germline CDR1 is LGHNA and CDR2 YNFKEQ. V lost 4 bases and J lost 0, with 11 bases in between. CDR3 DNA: TGTGCCAGCAGCCGCTGGGGATCTAGCACAGATACGCAGTATTTT. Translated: CASSRWGSSTDTQYF.

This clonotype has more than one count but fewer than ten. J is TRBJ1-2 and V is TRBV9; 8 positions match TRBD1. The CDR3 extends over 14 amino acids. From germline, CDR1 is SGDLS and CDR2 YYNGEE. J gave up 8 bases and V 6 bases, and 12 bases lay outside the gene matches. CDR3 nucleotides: TGTGCCAGCAACCGCATGACAGGGGAGACCGGCTACACCTTC. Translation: CASNRMTGETGYTF. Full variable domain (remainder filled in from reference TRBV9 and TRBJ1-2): DSGVTQTPKHLITATGQRVTLRCSPRSGDLSVYWYQQSLDQGLQFLIQYYNGEERAKGNILERFSAQQFPDLHSELNLSSLELGDSALYFCASNRMTGETGYTFGSGTRLTVV.

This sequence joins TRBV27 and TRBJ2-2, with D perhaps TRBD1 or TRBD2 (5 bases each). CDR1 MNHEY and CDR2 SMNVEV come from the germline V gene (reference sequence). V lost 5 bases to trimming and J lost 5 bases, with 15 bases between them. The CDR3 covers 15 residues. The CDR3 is CASSPNEGWTGELFF. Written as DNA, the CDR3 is TGTGCCAGCAGTCCAAATGAGGGGTGGACCGGGGAGCTGTTTTTT.

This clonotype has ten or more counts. The CDR3 reads CASRGLAGLQGETQYF. Written as DNA, the CDR3 is TGCGCCAGCAGAGGGCTAGCGGGACTCCAGGGAGAGACCCAGTACTTC. The V and J genes are TRBV5-1 and TRBJ2-5, with 9 positions matching TRBD2. There are 16 residues in the CDR3. V trimming: 5 bases; J trimming: 4 bases; junction bases outside the gene matches: 12. Per the germline V gene, CDR1 is SGHRS and CDR2 is YFSETQ.

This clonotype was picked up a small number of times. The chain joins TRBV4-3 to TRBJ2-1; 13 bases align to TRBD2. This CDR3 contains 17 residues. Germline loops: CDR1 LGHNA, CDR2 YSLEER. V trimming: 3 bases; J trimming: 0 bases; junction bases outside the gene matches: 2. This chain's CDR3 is CASSQRTSGGSYNEQFF. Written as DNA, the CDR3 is TGCGCCAGCAGCCAGCGGACTAGCGGGGGCTCCTACAATGAGCAGTTCTTC.

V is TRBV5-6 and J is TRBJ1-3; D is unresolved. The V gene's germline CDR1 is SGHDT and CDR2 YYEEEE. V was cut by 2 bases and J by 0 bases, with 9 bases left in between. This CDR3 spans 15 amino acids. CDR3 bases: TGTGCCAGCAGCTTTCCAGGATACTCTGGAAACACCATATATTTT. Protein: CASSFPGYSGNTIYF. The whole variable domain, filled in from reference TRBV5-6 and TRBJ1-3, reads DAGVTQSPTHLIKTRGQQVTLRCSPKSGHDTVSWYQQALGQGPQFIFQYYEEEERQRGNFPDRFSGHQFPNYSSELNVNALLLGDSALYLCASSFPGYSGNTIYFGEGSWLTVV.

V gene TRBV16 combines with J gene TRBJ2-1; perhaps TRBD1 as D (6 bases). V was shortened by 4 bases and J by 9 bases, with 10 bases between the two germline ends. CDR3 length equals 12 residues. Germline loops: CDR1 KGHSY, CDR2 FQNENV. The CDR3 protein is CASSPDRTEQFF. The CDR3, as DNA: TGTGCCAGCAGCCCGGACAGAACTGAGCAGTTCTTC. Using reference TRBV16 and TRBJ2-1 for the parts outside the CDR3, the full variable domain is GEEVAQTPKHLVRGEGQKAKLYCAPIKGHSYVFWYQQVLKNEFKFLISFQNENVFDETGMPKERFSAKCLPNSPCSLEIQATKLEDSAVYFCASSPDRTEQFFGPGTRLTVL.

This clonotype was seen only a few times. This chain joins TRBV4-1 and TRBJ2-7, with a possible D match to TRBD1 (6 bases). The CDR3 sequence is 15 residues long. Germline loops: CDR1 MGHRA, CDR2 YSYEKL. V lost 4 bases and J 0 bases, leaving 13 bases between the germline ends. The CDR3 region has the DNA TGCGCCAGCAGCCGGAACAGGGCCAGCTCCTACGAGCAGTACTTC. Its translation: CASSRNRASSYEQYF.

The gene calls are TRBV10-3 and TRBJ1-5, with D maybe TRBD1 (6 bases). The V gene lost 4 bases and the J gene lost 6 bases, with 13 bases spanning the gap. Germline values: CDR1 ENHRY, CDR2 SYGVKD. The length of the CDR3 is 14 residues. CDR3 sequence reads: CAISGGGQGQPQHF. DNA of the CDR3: TGTGCCATCAGTGGCGGGGGACAAGGTCAGCCCCAGCATTTT.

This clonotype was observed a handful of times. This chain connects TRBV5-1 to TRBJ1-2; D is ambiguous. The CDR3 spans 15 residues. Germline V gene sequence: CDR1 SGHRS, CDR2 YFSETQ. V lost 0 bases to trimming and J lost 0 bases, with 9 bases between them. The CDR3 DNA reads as TGCGCCAGCAGCTTGGAAGGAGAGTCTAACTATGGCTACACCTTC. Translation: CASSLEGESNYGYTF.

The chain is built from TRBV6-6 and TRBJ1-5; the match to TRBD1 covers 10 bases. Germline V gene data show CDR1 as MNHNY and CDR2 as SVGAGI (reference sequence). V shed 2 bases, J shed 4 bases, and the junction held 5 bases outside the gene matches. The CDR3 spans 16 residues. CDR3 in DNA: TGTGCCAGCAGTTACCTTGGGGGACAGGGGAATCAGCCCCAGCATTTT. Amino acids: CASSYLGGQGNQPQHF.

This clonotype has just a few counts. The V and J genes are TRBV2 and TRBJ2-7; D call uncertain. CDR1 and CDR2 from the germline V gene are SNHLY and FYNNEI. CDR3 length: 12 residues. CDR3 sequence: CASKKENSNYAV. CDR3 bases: TGTGCCAGCAAGAAAGAAAACTCTAACTACGCGGTC.

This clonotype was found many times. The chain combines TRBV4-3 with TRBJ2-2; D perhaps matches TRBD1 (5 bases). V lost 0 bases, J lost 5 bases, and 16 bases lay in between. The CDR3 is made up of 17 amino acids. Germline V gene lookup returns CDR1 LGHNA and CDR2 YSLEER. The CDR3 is CASSQEFTRRGTGELFF. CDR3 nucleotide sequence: TGCGCCAGCAGCCAAGAATTTACCAGAAGGGGTACCGGGGAGCTGTTTTTT.

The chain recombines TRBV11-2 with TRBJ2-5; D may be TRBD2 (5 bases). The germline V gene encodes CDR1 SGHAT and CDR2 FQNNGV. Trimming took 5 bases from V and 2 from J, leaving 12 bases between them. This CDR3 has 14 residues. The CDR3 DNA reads TGTGCCAGCAGCCCGGACTGGAGGCAAGAGACCCAGTACTTC. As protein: CASSPDWRQETQYF.

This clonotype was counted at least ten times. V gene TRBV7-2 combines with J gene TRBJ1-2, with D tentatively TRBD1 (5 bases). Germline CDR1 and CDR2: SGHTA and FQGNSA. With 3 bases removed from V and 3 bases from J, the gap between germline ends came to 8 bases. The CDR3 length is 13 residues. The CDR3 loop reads CASSFPGYYGYTF. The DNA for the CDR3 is TGTGCCAGCAGCTTTCCAGGGTACTATGGCTACACCTTC. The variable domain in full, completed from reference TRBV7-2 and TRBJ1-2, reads GAGVSQSPSNKVTEKGKDVELRCDPISGHTALYWYRQSLGQGLEFLIYFQGNSAPDKSGLPSDRFSAERTGGSVSTLTIQRTQQEDSAVYLCASSFPGYYGYTFGSGTRLTVV.

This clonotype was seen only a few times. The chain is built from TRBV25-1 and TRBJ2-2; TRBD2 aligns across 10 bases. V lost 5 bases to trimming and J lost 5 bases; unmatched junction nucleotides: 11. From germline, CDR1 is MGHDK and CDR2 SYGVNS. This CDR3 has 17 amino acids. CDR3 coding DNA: TGTGCCAGCAGTACCCCTAGCGGGGGCTCGGGAACCGGGGAGCTGTTTTTT. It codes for CASSTPSGGSGTGELFF.

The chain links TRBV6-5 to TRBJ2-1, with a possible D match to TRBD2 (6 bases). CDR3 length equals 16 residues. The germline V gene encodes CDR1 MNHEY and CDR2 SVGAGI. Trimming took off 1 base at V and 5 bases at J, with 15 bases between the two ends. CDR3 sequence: CASSYLGGRAHNEQFF. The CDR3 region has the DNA TGTGCCAGCAGTTACTTGGGGGGAAGGGCCCACAATGAGCAGTTCTTC.

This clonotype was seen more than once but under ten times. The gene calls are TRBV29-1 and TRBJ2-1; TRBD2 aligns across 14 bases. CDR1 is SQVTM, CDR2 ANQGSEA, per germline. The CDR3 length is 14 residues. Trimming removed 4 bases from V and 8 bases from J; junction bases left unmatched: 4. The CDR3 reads CSVGGLAGGDEQFF. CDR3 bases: TGCAGCGTTGGCGGACTAGCGGGGGGCGATGAGCAGTTCTTC.

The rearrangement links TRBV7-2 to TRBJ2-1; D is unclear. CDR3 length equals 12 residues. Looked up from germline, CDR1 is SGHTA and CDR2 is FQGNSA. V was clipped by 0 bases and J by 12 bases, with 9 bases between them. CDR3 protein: CASSLAPRWQFF. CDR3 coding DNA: TGTGCCAGCAGCTTAGCGCCCAGGTGGCAGTTCTTC.

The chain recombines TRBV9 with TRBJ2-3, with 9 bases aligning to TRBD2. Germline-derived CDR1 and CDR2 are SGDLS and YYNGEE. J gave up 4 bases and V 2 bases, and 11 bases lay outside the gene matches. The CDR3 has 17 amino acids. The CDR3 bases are TGTGCCAGCAGCGTTGGCGGGGGGGCCTACGTCTCAGATACGCAGTATTTT. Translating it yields CASSVGGGAYVSDTQYF.